This TCR beta chain was observed in a study of blood T cell repertoires in COVID-19. Study-wide context: Collection of acute and convalescent COVID-19 samples took place in the United States, Italy and Spain. Nucleic acid was either cDNA or gDNA, and it came from T cells, B-cell-depleted T cells, or PBMCs.

In germline, CDR1 is MNHEY, CDR2 SMNVEV (reference sequence). V was pared by 5 bases and J by 6 bases, with 11 bases of the junction left unmatched. This CDR3 is built from 16 residues. Per the study methods: It was from reference gene primer amplification that nucleated cell counts were estimated. The data were produced by immunoSEQ multiplex PCR, yet TCRdb's version contains in-frame clones alone and is incomplete. Clone size and V and J calls were adopted from that table, with D and trimming inferred from the DNA. The sample records about 140,000 clones, around 86% being singletons. The source material was peripheral blood. This chain connects TRBV27 to TRBJ2-2; 8 bases line up with TRBD2. The origin of this receptor is a human donor in a cohort sampled during active COVID-19. The CDR3, as DNA: TGTGCCAGCAGTCTCCTAAGGGGCGGGGGGCCCGGGGAGCTGTTTTTT. Its protein is CASSLLRGGGPGELFF.